This T cell receptor (beta chain) was recorded in a study of blood T cell repertoires in COVID-19. Study background: Sites in the United States, Italy and Spain provided acute and convalescent COVID-19 samples. PBMCs, B-cell-depleted T cells, or T cells provided the cDNA or gDNA that made up the material.

Trimming cost V 1 base and J 6 bases; bases outside gene matches: 5. The germline CDR1 and CDR2 sequences are SGHVS and FQNEAQ. This CDR3 has 15 residues. In the original workflow: The assay estimated nucleated cells by amplifying reference gene primers. Method: immunoSEQ multiplex PCR; TCRdb's copy keeps in-frame clones and lacks some. V and J calls and clone size are as listed in that table; D and trimming were resolved from the DNA. Of roughly 190,000 clones listed, roughly 86% are singletons. Sequencing input: peripheral blood. The sequence came from a man between 70 and 80 years old with acute or convalescent COVID-19. The gene calls are TRBV7-8 and TRBJ1-4, with 7 positions matching TRBD1. CDR3 DNA: TGTGCCAGCAGCTTAGTGCGCCAGGGGGATGAAAAACTGTTTTTT. Amino acid sequence: CASSLVRQGDEKLFF.